Listed below are T cell receptor beta chains from one sample, sequenced in a study of breast tumors, draining lymph nodes, adjacent tissues. In TCRdb, the multiplex PCR reads were re-called with MiXCR into one record per CDR3 protein. Here the sample spans some 38,000 distinct CDR3 sequences, 36% being singletons. Specimen: breast tumor tissue. Receptors were obtained from a female donor with breast cancer. Some clones in this sample may be carry-over from other donors' samples. Both conserved end residues are part of each CDR3. Each record gives: J gene, V gene, clone size, CDR3 protein. The size entry is marked missing in some rows and otherwise reads once, few, many or a size class.

TRBJ2-7,TRBV18,-,CASFRTGGYEQYF
TRBJ2-3,TRBV7-9,-,CASSFLAGGWSTDTQYF
TRBJ2-1,TRBV12-3/TRBV12-4,many,CASSSGERYQFF
TRBJ2-5,TRBV2,many,CASSEGARGTQYF
TRBJ2-1,TRBV7-9,many,CASSLASGRGRSYNEQFF
TRBJ2-2,TRBV10-1,many,CAEGLAGAWNTGELFF
TRBJ2-7,TRBV3-1,many,CASSQGSTGRSYEQYF
TRBJ1-2,TRBV28,few,CASSLDRGQGSYTF
TRBJ2-7,TRBV5-1,many,CASSRGGAATYEQYF
TRBJ2-2,TRBV4-3,-,CASSQGVSGRGNTGELFF
TRBJ1-4,TRBV28,-,CASRATFSPLFF
TRBJ2-1,TRBV12-3/TRBV12-4,many,CASARGQGGDNEQFF
TRBJ2-3,TRBV7-9,many,CASSLRVVADTDTQYF
TRBJ1-5,TRBV7-8,many,CASRDRGRNQPQHF
TRBJ2-5,TRBV7-9,many,CASSLALATGQETQYF
TRBJ2-1,TRBV27,few,CASSQGLAGEHEQFF
TRBJ2-7,TRBV7-8,-,CASSSGQPSSYEQYF
TRBJ2-3,TRBV10-3,many,CAILAGATDTQYF